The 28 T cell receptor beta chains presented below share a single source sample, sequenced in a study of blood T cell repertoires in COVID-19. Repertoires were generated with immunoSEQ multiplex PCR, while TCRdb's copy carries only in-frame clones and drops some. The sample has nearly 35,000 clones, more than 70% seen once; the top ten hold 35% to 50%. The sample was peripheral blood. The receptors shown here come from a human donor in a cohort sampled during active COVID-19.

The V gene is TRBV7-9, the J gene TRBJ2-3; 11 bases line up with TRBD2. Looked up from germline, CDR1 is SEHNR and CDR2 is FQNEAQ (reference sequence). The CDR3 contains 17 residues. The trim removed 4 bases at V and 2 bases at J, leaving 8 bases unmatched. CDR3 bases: TGTGCCAGCAGCTCTTGGGTACTAGCGGGGGCCACAGATACGCAGTATTTT. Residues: CASSSWVLAGATDTQYF.

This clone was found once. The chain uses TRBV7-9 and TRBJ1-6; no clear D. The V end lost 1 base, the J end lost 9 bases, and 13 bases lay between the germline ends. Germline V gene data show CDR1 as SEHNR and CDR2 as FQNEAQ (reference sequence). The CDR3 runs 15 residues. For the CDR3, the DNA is TGTGCCAGCAGCTTAGGAGGAGGGAAGGGTTCACCCCTCCACTTT. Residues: CASSLGGGKGSPLHF.

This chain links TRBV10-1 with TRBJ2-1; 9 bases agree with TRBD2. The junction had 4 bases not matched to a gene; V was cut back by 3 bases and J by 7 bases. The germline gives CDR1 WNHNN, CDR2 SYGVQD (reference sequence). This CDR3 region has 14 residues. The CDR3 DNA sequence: TGCGCCAGCAGTGATAGTCTAGCGGGGAATGAGCAGTTCTTC. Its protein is CASSDSLAGNEQFF.

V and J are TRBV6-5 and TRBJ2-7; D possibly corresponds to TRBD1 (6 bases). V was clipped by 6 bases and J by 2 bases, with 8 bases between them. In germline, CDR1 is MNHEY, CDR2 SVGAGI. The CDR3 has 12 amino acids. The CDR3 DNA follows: TGTGCCAGCAGGTGGACAGCCTACGAGCAGTACTTC. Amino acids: CASRWTAYEQYF.

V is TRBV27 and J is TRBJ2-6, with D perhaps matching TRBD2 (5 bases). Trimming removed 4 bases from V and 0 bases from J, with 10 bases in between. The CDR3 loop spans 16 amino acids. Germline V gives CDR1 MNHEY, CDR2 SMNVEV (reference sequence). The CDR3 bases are TGTGCCAGCAGTTCCCCGGGAAGCTCTGGGGCCAACGTCCTGACTTTC. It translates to CASSSPGSSGANVLTF.

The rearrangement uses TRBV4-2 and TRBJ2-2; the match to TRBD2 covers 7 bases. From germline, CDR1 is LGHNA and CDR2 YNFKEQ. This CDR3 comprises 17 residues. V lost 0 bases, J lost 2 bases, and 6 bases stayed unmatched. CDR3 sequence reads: CASSQDWLAENTGELFF. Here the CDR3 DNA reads TGTGCCAGCAGCCAAGATTGGCTAGCGGAAAACACCGGGGAGCTGTTTTTT.

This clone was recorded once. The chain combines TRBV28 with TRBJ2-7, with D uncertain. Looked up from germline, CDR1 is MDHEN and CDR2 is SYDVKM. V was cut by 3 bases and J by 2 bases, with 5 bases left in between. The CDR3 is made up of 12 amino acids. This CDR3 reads CASSFGPYEQYF. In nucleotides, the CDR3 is TGTGCCAGCAGTTTTGGGCCCTACGAGCAGTACTTC.

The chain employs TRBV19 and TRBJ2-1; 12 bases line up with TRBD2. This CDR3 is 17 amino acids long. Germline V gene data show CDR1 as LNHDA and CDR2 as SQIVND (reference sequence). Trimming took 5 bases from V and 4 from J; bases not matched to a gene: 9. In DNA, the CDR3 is TGTGCCAGTAGTTTGAGACTAGCGGGGGTCTATTACAATGAGCAGTTCTTC. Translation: CASSLRLAGVYYNEQFF.

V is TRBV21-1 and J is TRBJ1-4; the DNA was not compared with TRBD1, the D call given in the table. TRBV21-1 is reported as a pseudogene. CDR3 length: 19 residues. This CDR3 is CASSLRDRGLRATNEKLFF. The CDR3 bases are TGTGCCAGCAGCCTGCGGGACAGGGGGTTAAGGGCAACTAATGAAAAACTGTTTTTT.

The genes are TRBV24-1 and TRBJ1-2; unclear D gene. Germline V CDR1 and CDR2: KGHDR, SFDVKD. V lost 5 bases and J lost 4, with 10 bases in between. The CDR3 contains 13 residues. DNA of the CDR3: TGTGCCACCAGTGTGGGGAGTACCTATGGCTACACCTTC. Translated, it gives CATSVGSTYGYTF.

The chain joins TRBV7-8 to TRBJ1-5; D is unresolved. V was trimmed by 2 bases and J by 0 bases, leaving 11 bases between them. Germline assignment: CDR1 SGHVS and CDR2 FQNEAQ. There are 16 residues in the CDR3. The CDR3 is CASSLTGLNSNQPQHF. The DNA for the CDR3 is TGTGCCAGCAGCTTAACCGGTCTCAATAGCAATCAGCCCCAGCATTTT.

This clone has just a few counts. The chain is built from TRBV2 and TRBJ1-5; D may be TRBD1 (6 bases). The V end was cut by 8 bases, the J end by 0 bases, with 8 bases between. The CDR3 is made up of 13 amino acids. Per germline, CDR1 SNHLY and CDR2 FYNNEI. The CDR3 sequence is CASGTFSNQPQHF. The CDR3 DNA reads TGTGCCAGCGGGACATTTAGCAATCAGCCCCAGCATTTT. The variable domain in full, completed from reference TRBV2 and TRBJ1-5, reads EPEVTQTPSHQVTQMGQEVILRCVPISNHLYFYWYRQILGQKVEFLVSFYNNEISEKSEIFDDQFSVERPDGSNFTLKIRSTKLEDSAMYFCASGTFSNQPQHFGDGTRLSIL.

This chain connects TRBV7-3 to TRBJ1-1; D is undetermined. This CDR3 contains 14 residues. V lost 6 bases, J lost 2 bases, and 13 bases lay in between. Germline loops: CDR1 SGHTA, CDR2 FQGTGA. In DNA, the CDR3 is TGTGCCAGCAGTCTCAGCGGGATAAACACTGAAGCTTTCTTT. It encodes CASSLSGINTEAFF.

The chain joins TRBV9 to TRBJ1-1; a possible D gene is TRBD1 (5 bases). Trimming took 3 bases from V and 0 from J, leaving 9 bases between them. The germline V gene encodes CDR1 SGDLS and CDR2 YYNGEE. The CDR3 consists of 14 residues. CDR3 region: CASSARQMNTEAFF. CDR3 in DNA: TGTGCCAGCAGCGCCCGACAGATGAACACTGAAGCTTTCTTT.

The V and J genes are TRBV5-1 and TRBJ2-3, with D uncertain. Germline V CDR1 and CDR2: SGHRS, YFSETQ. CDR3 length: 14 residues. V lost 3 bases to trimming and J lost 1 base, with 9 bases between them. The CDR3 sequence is CASSSAERTDTQYF. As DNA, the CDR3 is TGCGCCAGCAGCTCGGCGGAACGCACAGATACGCAGTATTTT.

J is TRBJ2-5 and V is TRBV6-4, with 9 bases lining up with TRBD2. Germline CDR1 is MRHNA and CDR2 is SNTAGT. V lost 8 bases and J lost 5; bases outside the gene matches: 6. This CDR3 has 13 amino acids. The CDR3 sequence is CASAPRGGETQYF. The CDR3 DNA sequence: TGTGCCAGCGCCCCGCGGGGGGGGGAGACCCAGTACTTC.

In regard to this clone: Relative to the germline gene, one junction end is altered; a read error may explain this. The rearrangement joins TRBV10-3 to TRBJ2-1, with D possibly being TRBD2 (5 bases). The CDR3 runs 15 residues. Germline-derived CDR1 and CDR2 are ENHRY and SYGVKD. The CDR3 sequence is CATSREPGRVNEQFF. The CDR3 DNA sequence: TGTGCCACCAGTAGGGAGCCCGGACGGGTGAATGAGCAGTTCTTC.

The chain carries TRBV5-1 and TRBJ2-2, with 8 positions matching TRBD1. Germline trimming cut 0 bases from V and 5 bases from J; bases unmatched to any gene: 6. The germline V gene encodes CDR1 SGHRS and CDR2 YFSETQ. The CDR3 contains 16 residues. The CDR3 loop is CASSLGGQGKTGELFF. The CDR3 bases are TGCGCCAGCAGCTTGGGTGGACAGGGAAAGACCGGGGAGCTGTTTTTT.

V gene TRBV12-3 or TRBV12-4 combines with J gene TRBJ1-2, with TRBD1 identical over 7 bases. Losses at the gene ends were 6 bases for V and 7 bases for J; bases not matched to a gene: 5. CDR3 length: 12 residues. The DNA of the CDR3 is TGTGCCAGCAGCACAGGGGTTTTTGGCTACACCTTC. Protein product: CASSTGVFGYTF.

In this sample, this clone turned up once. CDR3 amino acids: CASSFGSSGGSYEQYF. CDR3 nucleotide sequence: TGTGCCAGCAGCTTCGGTTCTAGCGGGGGGTCCTACGAGCAGTACTTC. This chain joins TRBV7-2 and TRBJ2-7, with 11 bases that match TRBD2. The CDR3 has 16 amino acids. V lost 3 bases to trimming and J lost 1 base; unmatched junction nucleotides: 5. Germline CDR1 reads SGHTA; CDR2 reads FQGNSA. Variable domain in full (rest from reference TRBV7-2 and TRBJ2-7): GAGVSQSPSNKVTEKGKDVELRCDPISGHTALYWYRQSLGQGLEFLIYFQGNSAPDKSGLPSDRFSAERTGGSVSTLTIQRTQQEDSAVYLCASSFGSSGGSYEQYFGPGTRLTVT.

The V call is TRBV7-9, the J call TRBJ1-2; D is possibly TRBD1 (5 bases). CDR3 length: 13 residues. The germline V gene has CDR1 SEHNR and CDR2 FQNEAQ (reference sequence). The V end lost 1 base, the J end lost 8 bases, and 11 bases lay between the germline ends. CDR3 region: CASSLEAGKGYTF. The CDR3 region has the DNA TGTGCCAGCAGCTTAGAGGCAGGGAAGGGCTACACCTTC.

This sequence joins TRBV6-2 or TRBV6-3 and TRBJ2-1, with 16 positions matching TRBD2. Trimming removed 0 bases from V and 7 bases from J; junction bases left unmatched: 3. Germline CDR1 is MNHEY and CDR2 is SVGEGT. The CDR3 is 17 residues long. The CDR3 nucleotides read TGTGCCAGCAGTTACTCGGGACTAGCGGGGGGGCTTAATGAGCAGTTCTTC. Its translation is CASSYSGLAGGLNEQFF.

CDR3 nucleotides: TGTGCCAGCTGGGATTCCAGGGGCGGCACTGAAGCTTTCTTT. It encodes CASWDSRGGTEAFF. The V and J genes are TRBV28 and TRBJ1-1; D may be TRBD1 (6 bases). Trimming left V 8 bases short and J 4 bases short, with 17 bases between. The CDR3 covers 14 residues. CDR1 and CDR2 from the germline V gene are MDHEN and SYDVKM. Based on the CDR3 plus reference TRBV28 and TRBJ1-1, the full variable domain is DVKVTQSSRYLVKRTGEKVFLECVQDMDHENMFWYRQDPGLGLRLIYFSYDVKMKEKGDIPEGYSVSREKKERFSLILESASTNQTSMYLCASWDSRGGTEAFFGQGTRLTVV.

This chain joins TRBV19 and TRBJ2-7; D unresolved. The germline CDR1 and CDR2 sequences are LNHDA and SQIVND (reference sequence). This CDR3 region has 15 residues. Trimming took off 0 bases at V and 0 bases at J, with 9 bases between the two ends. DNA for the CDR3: TGTGCCAGTAGTATAGATCTAGGTATCTCCTACGAGCAGTACTTC. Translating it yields CASSIDLGISYEQYF.

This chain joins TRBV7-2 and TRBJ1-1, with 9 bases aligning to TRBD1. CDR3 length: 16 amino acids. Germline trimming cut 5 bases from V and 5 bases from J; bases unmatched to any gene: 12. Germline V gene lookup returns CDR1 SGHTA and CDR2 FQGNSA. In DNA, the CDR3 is TGTGCCAGCAGCCTATGGGCACAGGGGGCAGGAACTGAAGCTTTCTTT. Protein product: CASSLWAQGAGTEAFF.

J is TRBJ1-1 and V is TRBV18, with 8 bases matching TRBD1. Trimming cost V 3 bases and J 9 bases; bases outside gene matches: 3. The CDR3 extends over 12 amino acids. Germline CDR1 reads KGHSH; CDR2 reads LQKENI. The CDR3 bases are TGTGCCAGCTCACCGAGGACAGGGAAAGCTTTCTTT. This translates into CASSPRTGKAFF.

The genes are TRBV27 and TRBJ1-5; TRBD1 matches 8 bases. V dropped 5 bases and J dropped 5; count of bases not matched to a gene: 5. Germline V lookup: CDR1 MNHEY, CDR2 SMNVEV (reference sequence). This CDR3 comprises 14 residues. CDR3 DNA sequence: TGTGCCAGCAGTATGACAGGGGTGGATCAGCCCCAGCATTTT. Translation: CASSMTGVDQPQHF.

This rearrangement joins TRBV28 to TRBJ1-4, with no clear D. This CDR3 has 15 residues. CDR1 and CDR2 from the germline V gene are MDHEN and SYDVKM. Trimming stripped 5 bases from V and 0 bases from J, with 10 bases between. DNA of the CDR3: TGTGCCAGCAGTCCCGGCGGGGCAACTAATGAAAAACTGTTTTTT. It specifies CASSPGGATNEKLFF. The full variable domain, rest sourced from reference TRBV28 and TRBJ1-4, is DVKVTQSSRYLVKRTGEKVFLECVQDMDHENMFWYRQDPGLGLRLIYFSYDVKMKEKGDIPEGYSVSREKKERFSLILESASTNQTSMYLCASSPGGATNEKLFFGSGTQLSVL.